The clone carrying this TCR beta chain has more than one count but fewer than ten. Its target is unknown. Trimming removed 2 bases at V and 1 base at J, with 14 bases between. Germline V gene lookup returns CDR1 SEHNR and CDR2 FQNEAQ (reference sequence). This CDR3 has 17 amino acids. The data stem from a study of CD8+ T cells in alopecia areata. Collection of lesional scalp punch biopsies and peripheral blood was performed in alopecia areata patients. Extraction and reverse transcription of RNA yielded cDNA as the sequencing template. Libraries were prepared by immunoSEQ multiplex PCR; TCRdb keeps only in-frame clonotypes and omits some of them. The sample holds around 35,000 clones, 55% seen once. Study conclusions and caveats: Patients shared TCRs less clearly than mice did, possibly for HLA-related reasons. Greater clonality was observed in lesional scalp samples, especially alopecia totalis/universalis, versus normal scalp. Scalp samples also yield sequences from resident alphabeta T cells of normal skin.

The V gene is TRBV7-9, the J gene TRBJ2-2, with no clear D. The sequence came from a human donor with alopecia areata. Source material: NKG2D-high CD8+ T cells sorted from blood. The CDR3 region is CASSLSVRRVNTGELFF. DNA for the CDR3: TGTGCCAGCAGCTTAAGTGTCCGACGGGTGAACACCGGGGAGCTGTTTTTT.